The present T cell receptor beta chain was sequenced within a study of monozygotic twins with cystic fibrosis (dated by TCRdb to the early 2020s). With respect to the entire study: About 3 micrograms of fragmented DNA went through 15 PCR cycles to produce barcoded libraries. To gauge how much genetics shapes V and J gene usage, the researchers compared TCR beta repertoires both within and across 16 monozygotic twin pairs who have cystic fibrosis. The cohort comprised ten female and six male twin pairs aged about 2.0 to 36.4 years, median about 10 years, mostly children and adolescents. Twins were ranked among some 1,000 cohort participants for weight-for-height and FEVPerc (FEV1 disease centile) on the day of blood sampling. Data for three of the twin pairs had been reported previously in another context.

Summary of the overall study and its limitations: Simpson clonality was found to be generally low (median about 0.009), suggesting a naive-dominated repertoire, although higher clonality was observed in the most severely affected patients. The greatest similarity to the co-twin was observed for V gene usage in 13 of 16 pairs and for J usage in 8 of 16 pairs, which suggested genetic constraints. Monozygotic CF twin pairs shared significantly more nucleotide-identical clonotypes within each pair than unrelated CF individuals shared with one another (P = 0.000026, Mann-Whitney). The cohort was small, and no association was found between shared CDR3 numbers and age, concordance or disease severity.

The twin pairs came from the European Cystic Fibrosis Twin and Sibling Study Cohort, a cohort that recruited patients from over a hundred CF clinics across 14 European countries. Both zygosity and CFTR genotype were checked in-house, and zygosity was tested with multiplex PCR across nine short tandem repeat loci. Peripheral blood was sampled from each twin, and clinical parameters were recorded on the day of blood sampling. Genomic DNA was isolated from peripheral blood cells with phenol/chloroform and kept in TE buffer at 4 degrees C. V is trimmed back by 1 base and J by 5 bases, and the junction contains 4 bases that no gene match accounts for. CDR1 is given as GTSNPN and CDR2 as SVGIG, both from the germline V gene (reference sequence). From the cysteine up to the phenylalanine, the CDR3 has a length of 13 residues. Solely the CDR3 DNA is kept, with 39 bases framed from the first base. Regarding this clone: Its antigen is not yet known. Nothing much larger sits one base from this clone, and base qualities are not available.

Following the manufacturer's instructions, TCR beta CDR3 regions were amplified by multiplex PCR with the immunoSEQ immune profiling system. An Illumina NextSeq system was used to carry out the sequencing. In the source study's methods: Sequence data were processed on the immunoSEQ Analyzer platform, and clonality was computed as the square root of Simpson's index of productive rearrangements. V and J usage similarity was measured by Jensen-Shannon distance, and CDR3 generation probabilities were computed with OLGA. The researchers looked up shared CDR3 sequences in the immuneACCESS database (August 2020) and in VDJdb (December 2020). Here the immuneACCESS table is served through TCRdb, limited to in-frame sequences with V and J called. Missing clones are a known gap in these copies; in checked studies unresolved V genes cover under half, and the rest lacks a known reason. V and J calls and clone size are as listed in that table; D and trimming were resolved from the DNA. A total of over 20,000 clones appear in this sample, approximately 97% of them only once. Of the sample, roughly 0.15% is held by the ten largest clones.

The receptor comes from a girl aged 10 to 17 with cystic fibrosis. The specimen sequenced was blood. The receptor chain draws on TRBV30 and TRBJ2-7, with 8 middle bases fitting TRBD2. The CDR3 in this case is CAWSAGGYHEQYF. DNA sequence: TGTGCCTGGAGTGCGGGGGGGTACCACGAGCAGTACTTC.